This TCR beta chain was profiled in a study of blood T cell repertoires in COVID-19. Study context: Italy, Spain and the United States were the sources of the convalescent and acute COVID-19 samples. Sample material is recorded as cDNA or gDNA derived from T cells, B-cell-depleted T cells, or PBMCs.

Methods used by the authors: Reference gene primers were amplified, and this amplification served to estimate nucleated cell counts. Libraries were prepared by immunoSEQ multiplex PCR; TCRdb keeps only in-frame clonotypes and omits some of them. Clonal size and the V and J genes are those of that table, whereas D and trimming came from the DNA. The repertoire holds approximately 250,000 clones, with roughly 81% as singletons. This clone was found once. The CDR3 sequence is 15 residues long. V dropped 7 bases and J dropped 1; count of bases not matched to a gene: 6. The germline gives CDR1 MNHEY, CDR2 SVGAGI.

The source is a man between 35 and 55 years old with acute or convalescent COVID-19. The V and J genes are TRBV6-5 and TRBJ1-1; 10 bases are a match to TRBD1. The sequencing input was peripheral blood. CDR3 nucleotide sequence: TGTGCCAGCAAGGGACAGGGGACCCCGAACACTGAAGCTTTCTTT. Its translation is CASKGQGTPNTEAFF.